Presented here are 9 T cell receptor gamma chains from one specimen sequenced in a study of Vδ1+ human thymocytes. Sequences come from RNA converted to cDNA by reverse transcription. CDR3 amplicons came from multiplex PCR with pooled V-gene forward and constant-region reverse primers. TCRdb reapplied CATT to the multiplex PCR reads. This table holds tens of thousands of gamma-chain clones, more than 15% found once. No antigen is known for these receptors. Findings of the study overall: In the thymus, TRG and TRD repertoires looked highly polyclonal with Gaussian CDR3 lengths.

Specimen: Vdelta1+ gamma-delta thymocytes from the thymus. Subset defined: FACS-sorted CD3+ TCRalphabeta- TCRVdelta1+ TCRVdelta2- thymocytes. These receptors were taken from a boy under two years old who had congenital heart surgery.

This clone was detected a few times. This sample includes further DNA sequences coding for the same CDR3. The gene calls are TRGV5 and TRGJ1 or TRGJ2. In germline, CDR1 is VINAFY, CDR2 YDVSNSKD. There are 13 residues in the CDR3. Trimming took 0 bases from V and 8 from J; bases not matched to a gene: 7. CDR3 DNA sequence: TGTGCCACCTGGGACAGGCCTACAGATAAGAAACTCTTT. This encodes CATWDRPTDKKLF.

V usage is TRGV8 and J usage is TRGJ1 or TRGJ2. The germline V gene encodes CDR1 VENAVY and CDR2 YDSYNSRV. J was trimmed by 3 bases and V by 3 bases; bases with no gene match: 8. The CDR3 consists of 14 residues. The CDR3 region has the DNA TGTGCCACCTGGGATGGACCACCTTATTATAAGAAACTCTTT. It translates to CATWDGPPYYKKLF.

This clone was found a few times. The chain carries TRGV4 and TRGJ1 or TRGJ2. Trimming cost V 2 bases and J 0 bases; bases outside gene matches: 4. Germline V gives CDR1 EGSTGY, CDR2 YDSYTSSV. This CDR3 contains 14 residues. The CDR3 sequence: CATWDDANYYKKLF. For the CDR3, the DNA is TGTGCCACCTGGGATGATGCGAATTATTATAAGAAACTCTTT.

The chain has TRGV3 and TRGJP2. The J segment lost 7 bases and the V segment lost 0 bases, leaving 17 bases of the junction unmatched. The CDR3 length is 18 residues. The V gene's germline CDR1 is VTNTFY and CDR2 YDVSTARD (reference sequence). The CDR3 nucleotides read TGTGCCACCTGGGACAGGCTTGGAGCGGGGGCGGCTGATTGGATCAAGACGTTT. Translating gives CATWDRLGAGAADWIKTF.

The chain combines TRGV5 with TRGJP2. Germline CDR1 and CDR2: VINAFY and YDVSNSKD. The trim removed 0 bases at V and 2 bases at J, leaving 0 bases unmatched. CDR3 size: 14 residues. CDR3 protein: CATWDRSSDWIKTF. The CDR3 bases are TGTGCCACCTGGGACAGGAGTAGTGATTGGATCAAGACGTTT.

The chain has TRGV8 and TRGJP1. Per germline, CDR1 VENAVY and CDR2 YDSYNSRV. The CDR3 extends over 15 amino acids. J lost 2 bases, V lost 5 bases, and 8 bases had no gene match. The CDR3 DNA reads TGTGCCACCTGGGGCCTTAGGACCACTGGTTGGTTCAAGATATTT. It codes for CATWGLRTTGWFKIF.

This chain uses TRGV2 with TRGJ1 or TRGJ2. After removal of 0 bases from V and 2 bases from J, the junction contained 4 bases not matched to a gene. This CDR3 is built from 14 residues. Germline CDR1 and CDR2: EGSNGY and YDSYNSKV. The DNA of the CDR3 is TGTGCCACCTGGGACGGGATACATTATTATAAGAAACTCTTT. It translates to CATWDGIHYYKKLF.

For this clone: For this DNA, TCRdb reports the protein of a much larger clone, which diverges at residue 5, most likely from a read error; the protein presented here is translated directly from the DNA. The chain carries TRGV9 and TRGJ1 or TRGJ2. Germline values: CDR1 GITISATS, CDR2 ISYDGTV (reference sequence). The V segment lost 5 bases and the J segment 8 bases; nucleotides outside the gene matches: 6. The CDR3 extends over 11 amino acids. The CDR3 DNA follows: TGTGCCTTGTGGGGGGCCCATAAGAAACTCTTT. Residues: CALWGAHKKLF.

The J gene is TRGJ1 or TRGJ2, the V gene TRGV9. Germline V gene sequence: CDR1 GITISATS, CDR2 ISYDGTV (reference sequence). Germline trimming cut 0 bases from V and 3 bases from J; bases unmatched to any gene: 8. This CDR3 is built from 15 residues. CDR3 in DNA: TGTGCCTTGTGGGAGGTGGGATTCTCTTATTATAAGAAACTCTTT. Amino acid sequence: CALWEVGFSYYKKLF.